The text below deals with one T cell receptor (beta chain). Its antigen is not yet known. The data derive from a study of monozygotic twins with inflammatory bowel disease (dated by TCRdb to about 2019). For the study in its entirety: A total of some 30 monozygotic twin pairs were included in the full study, comprising nine German pairs (four IBD-concordant, five IBD-discordant) and 19 IBD-discordant Danish pairs. The search for disease-associated traits relied mainly on comparing, within discordant pairs, IBD patients with their genetically identical healthy co-twins. Each individual had, on average, about 151 000 unique TCRalpha sequences and 181 000 unique TCRbeta sequences available for analysis. Summary of the overall study and its limitations: A decrease in TCRbeta repertoire diversity, as measured by inverse Simpson index, was observed in IBD patients compared with their healthy co-twins. Differing immunosuppressive treatments among patients may have added background noise and inter-individual variability to the repertoires. No difference in repertoire similarity was observed between concordant and discordant twins, possibly owing to limited statistical power. IBD patients shared fewer clonotypes with other individuals than healthy twins did, most markedly in patients showing signs of disease activity. The results gave no support for a single strong signal or clonotype linked to IBD. Different T cell subtypes could not be distinguished in the analysis.

A roughly 2.4 ml peripheral blood sample was drawn into PAXgene tubes per donor and stored at -80°C. Without T cell sorting, total RNA was isolated from whole blood using the PAXgene blood miRNA kit on an automated QIAcube. Peripheral blood from monozygotic twin pairs, either concordant or discordant for inflammatory bowel disease, underwent deep TCRalpha and TCRbeta repertoire profiling that used unique molecular barcoding. Smoking habits were recorded for all twin pairs, and individuals were classified as current, former or never smokers. Library prep was done by 5' RACE. For each TCR library, approximately 3,700 ng of total RNA was used. For each sample, cDNA synthesis with SMARTScribe reverse transcriptase was split into eight separate reactions. During cDNA synthesis, template switching was used to introduce unique molecular identifiers that contained a 6-nucleotide sample barcode. Two nested PCRs of about 16 and 10 cycles amplified the TCRalpha and TCRbeta cDNA, and bead purification followed each PCR. Before amplification, the cDNA was treated with uracil DNA-glycosylase and purified using the QIAquick PCR purification kit. The second PCR added Illumina TruSeq-compatible adapters along with sample-specific barcodes. Library quality and concentration were checked on TapeStation and Qubit, and libraries were pooled at approximately 5 ng each. Pooled libraries were sequenced on an Illumina HiSeq2500 single-index Rapid Run with 2 x 100 bp reads and custom sequencing primers. Per the authors' processing: UMI-based consensus assembly with MiGEC version 1.2.6 was used to correct PCR and sequencing errors. MiXCR version 2.1.1 was used for V(D)J alignment, clonotype assembly and CDR3 extraction. Gene usage, clonotype sharing and MAIT/NKT TCR abundance were normalised by analysing the top 1000, 10 000 and 20 000 clonotypes per sample. Diversity was computed as the inverse Simpson index with the vegan R package after downsampling to 27 000 UMIs. Paired Mann-Whitney U tests were applied to discordant twin pairs, with Benjamini-Hochberg correction for multiple testing. TCRdb reprocessed the reads and provides one entry for every CDR3 protein sequence; no DNA is given. Clone size and V and J calls follow TCRdb, not the original study. This sample's records show approximately 340,000 distinct CDR3 sequences. Approximately 2% of the sample rests with the top ten.

The sequence was obtained from a human donor with ulcerative colitis or Crohn's disease, or a healthy co-twin of an affected twin (not recorded which). The material sequenced was blood.

CDR3 protein: CASSVALYEQYF. The chain uses TRBV18 and TRBJ2-7; TCRdb's assignment of TRBD1 cannot be checked, as there is no DNA. The CDR3, cysteine through phenylalanine, is 12 amino acids long. No coding sequence is recorded. Looking up the germline V gene yields CDR1 KGHSH and CDR2 LQKENI.